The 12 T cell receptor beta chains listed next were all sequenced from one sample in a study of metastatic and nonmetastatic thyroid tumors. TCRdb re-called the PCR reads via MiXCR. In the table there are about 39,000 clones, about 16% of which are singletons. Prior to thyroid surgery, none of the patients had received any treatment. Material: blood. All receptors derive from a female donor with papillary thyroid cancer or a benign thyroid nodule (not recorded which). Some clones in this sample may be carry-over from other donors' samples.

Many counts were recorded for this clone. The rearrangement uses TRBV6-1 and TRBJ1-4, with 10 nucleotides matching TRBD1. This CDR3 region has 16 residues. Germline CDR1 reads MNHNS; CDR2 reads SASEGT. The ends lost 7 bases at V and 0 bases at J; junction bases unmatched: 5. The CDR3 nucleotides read TGTGCCAGCACTTGGACAGGGGGGCCAACTAATGAAAAACTGTTTTTT. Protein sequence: CASTWTGGPTNEKLFF.

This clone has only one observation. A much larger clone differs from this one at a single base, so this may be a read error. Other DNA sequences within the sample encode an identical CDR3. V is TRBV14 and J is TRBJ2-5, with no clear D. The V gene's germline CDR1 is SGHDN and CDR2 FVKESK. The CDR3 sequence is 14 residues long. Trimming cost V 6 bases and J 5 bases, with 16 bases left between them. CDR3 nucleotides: TGTGCCAGCAGTCACCGTCCTGGGCGGGAGACCCAGTACTTC. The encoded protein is CASSHRPGRETQYF.

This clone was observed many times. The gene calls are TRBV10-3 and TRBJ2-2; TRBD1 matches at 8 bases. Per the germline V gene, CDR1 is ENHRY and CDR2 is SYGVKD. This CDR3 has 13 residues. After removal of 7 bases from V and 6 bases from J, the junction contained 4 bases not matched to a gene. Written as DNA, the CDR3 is TGTGCCATCACCGGACAGGGCCCCGGGGAGCTGTTTTTT. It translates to CAITGQGPGELFF.

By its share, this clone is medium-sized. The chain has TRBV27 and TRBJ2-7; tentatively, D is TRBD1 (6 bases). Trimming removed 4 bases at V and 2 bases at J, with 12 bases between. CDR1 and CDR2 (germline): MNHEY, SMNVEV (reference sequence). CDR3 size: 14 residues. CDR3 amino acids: CASSSQGGAYEQYF. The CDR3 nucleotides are TGTGCCAGCAGTTCCCAAGGGGGAGCCTACGAGCAGTACTTC.

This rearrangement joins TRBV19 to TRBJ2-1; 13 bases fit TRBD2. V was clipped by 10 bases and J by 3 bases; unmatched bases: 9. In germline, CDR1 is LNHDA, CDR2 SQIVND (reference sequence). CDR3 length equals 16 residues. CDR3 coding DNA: TGTGCCACTAGCCGGGGACTAGCGGGGTGCTACAATGAGCAGTTCTTC. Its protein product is CATSRGLAGCYNEQFF.

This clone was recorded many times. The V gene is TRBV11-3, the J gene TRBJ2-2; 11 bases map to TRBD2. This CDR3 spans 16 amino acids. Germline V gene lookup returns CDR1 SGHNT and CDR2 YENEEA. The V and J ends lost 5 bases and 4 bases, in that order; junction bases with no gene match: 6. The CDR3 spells CASSPLAGASTGELFF. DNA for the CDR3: TGTGCCAGCAGCCCACTAGCGGGAGCGAGCACCGGGGAGCTGTTTTTT.

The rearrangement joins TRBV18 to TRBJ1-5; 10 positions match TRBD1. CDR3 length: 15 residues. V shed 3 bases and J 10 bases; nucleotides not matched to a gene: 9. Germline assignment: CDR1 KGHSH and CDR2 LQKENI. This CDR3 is CASSPGQGTGYPQHF. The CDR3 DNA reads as TGTGCCAGCTCACCGGGACAGGGGACCGGGTATCCCCAGCATTTT.

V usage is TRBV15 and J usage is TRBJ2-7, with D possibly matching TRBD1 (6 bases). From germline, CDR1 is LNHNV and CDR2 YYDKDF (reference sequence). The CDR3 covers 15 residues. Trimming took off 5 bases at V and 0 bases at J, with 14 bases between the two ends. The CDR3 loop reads CATSPPGHRSYEQYF. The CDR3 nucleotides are TGTGCCACCAGCCCTCCGGGACACCGCTCCTACGAGCAGTACTTC.

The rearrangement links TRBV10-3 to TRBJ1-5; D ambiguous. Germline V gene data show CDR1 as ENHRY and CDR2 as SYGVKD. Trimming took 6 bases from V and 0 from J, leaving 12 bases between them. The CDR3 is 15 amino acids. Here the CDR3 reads CAISKEIGSNQPQHF. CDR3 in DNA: TGTGCCATCAGCAAGGAAATAGGTAGCAATCAGCCCCAGCATTTT.

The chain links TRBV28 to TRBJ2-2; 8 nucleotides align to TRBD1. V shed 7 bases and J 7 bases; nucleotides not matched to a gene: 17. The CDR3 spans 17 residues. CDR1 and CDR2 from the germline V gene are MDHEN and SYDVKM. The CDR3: CASKEPPQGDADGELFF. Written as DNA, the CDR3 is TGTGCCAGCAAAGAACCGCCACAGGGGGACGCGGACGGGGAGCTGTTTTTT.

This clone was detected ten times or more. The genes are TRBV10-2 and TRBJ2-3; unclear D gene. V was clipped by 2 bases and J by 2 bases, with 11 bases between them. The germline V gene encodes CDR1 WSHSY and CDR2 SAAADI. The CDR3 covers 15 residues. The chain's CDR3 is CASSEERSSTDTQYF. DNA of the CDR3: TGCGCCAGCAGTGAGGAGCGTTCATCCACAGATACGCAGTATTTT.

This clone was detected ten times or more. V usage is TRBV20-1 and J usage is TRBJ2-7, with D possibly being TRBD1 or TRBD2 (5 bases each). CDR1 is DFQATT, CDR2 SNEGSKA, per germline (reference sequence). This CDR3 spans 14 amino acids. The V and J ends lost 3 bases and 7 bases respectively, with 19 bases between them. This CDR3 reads CSASGAAFPGEQYF. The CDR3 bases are TGCAGTGCTAGCGGGGCGGCTTTTCCTGGAGAGCAGTACTTC.